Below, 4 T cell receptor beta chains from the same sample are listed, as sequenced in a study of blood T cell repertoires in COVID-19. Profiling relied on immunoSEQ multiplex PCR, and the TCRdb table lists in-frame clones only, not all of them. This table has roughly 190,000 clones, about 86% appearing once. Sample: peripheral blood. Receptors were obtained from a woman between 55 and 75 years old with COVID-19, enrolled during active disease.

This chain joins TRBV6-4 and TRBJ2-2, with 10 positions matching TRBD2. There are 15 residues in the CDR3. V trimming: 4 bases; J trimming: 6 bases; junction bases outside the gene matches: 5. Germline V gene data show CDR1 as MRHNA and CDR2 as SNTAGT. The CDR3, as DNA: TGTGCCAGCAGTGCGCTAGCGGGAGCGGCCGGGGAGCTGTTTTTT. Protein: CASSALAGAAGELFF.

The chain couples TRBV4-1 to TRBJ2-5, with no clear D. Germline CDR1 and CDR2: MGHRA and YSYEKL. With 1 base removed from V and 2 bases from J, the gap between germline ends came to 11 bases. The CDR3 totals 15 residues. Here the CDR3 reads CASSQADTQQETQYF. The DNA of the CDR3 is TGCGCCAGCAGCCAAGCAGACACTCAACAAGAGACCCAGTACTTC.

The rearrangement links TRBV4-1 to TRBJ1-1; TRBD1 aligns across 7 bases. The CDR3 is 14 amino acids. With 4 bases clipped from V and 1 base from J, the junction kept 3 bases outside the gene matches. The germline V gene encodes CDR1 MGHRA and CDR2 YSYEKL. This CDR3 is CASSLQGWNTEAFF. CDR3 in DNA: TGCGCCAGCAGCCTACAGGGGTGGAACACTGAAGCTTTCTTT.

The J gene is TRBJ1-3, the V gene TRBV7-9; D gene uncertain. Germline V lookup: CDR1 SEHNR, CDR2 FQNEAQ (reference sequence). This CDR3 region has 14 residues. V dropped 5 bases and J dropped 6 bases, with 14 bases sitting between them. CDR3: CASSPGGPPNTIYF. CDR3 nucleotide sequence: TGTGCCAGCAGCCCGGGAGGCCCTCCAAACACCATATATTTT.